Sequencing of this TCR beta chain was carried out in a study of cytomegalovirus exposure and HLA in healthy donors. About the research overall: Sequencing of roughly 180 million T cells in an earlier analysis found some 100 million unique TCR beta sequences. Findings of the study overall: In a later analysis, compared with equally common non-associated chains, HLA-associated beta chains were more expanded.

Concerning this clone: Its antigen is currently unknown.

The CDR3 has 12 amino acids. V dropped 6 bases and J dropped 2 bases, with 5 bases sitting between them. Germline CDR1 SGHTA, CDR2 FQGNSA. PCR amplification relied on 60 Vbeta primers (plus 13 Jbeta primers). Authors' processing steps: Later analysis identified tens of millions of unique TCR beta chains, about 10 million shared. Only in-frame clones appear in the TCRdb table, and some are missing; sequencing was by immunoSEQ multiplex PCR. V, J and clone size are taken as reported in that table, and D and trimming were inferred from the DNA itself. This sample yields 180,000 or so clones, of which roughly 70% are seen a single time; about 3% belongs to the top ten.

This TCR came from a male donor in good health and CMV-seronegative. Input material: PBMCs. The chain carries TRBV7-2 and TRBJ1-5; a possible D gene is TRBD1 (5 bases). CDR3 residues: CASRQGNQPQHF. DNA of the CDR3: TGTGCCAGCAGACAGGGCAATCAGCCCCAGCATTTT. The whole variable domain, remainder taken from reference TRBV7-2 and TRBJ1-5, is GAGVSQSPSNKVTEKGKDVELRCDPISGHTALYWYRQSLGQGLEFLIYFQGNSAPDKSGLPSDRFSAERTGGSVSTLTIQRTQQEDSAVYLCASRQGNQPQHFGDGTRLSIL.